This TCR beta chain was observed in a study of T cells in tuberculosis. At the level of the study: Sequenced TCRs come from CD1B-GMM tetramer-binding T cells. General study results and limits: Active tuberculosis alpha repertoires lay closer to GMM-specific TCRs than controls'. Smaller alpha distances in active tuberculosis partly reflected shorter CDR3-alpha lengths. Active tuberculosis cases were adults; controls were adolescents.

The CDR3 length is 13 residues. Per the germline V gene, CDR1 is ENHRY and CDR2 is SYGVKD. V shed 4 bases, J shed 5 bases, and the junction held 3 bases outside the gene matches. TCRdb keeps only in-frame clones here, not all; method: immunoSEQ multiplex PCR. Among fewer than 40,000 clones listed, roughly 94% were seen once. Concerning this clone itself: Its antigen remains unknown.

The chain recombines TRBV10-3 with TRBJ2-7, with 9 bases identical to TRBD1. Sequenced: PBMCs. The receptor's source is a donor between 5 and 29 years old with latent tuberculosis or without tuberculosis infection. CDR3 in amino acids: CAISVRDRDEQYF. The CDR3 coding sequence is TGTGCCATCAGTGTCAGGGACAGGGACGAGCAGTACTTC.